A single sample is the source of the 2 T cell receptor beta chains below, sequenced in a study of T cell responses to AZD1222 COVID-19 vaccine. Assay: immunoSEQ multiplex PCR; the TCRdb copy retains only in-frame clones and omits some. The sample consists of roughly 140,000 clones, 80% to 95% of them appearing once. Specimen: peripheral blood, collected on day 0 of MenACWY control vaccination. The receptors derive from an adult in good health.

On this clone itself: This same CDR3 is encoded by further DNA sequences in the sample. The CDR3 loop is CATSDSGAGELFF. The CDR3 coding sequence is TGTGCCACCAGTGATTCAGGGGCCGGGGAGCTGTTTTTT. The chain has TRBV24-1 and TRBJ2-2; the D gene is possibly TRBD1 (6 bases). The V gene lost 2 bases and the J gene lost 6 bases, with 6 bases spanning the gap. CDR1 is KGHDR, CDR2 SFDVKD, per germline. The CDR3 consists of 13 residues.

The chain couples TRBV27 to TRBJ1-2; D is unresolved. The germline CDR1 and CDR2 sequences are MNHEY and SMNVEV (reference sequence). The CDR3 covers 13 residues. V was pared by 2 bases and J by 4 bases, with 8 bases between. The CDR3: CASSLAGSYGYTF. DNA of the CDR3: TGTGCCAGCAGTTTAGCTGGGTCCTATGGCTACACCTTC.